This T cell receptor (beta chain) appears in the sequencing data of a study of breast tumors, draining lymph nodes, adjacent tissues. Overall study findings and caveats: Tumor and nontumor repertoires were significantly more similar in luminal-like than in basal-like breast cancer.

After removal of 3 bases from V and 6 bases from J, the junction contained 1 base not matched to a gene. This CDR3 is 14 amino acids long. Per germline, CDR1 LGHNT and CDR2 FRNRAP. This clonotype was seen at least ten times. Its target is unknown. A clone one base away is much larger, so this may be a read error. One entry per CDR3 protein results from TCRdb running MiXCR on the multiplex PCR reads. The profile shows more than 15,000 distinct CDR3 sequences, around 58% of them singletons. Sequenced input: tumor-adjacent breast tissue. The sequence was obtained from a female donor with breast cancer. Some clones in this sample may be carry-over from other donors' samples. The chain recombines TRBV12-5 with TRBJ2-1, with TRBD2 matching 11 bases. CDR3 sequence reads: CASGFGTSGNEQFF. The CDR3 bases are TGTGCTAGTGGTTTCGGGACTAGCGGCAATGAGCAGTTCTTC.